These T cell receptor beta chains were read from a single sample in a study of blood T cell repertoires in COVID-19. Some clones are missing from TCRdb's copy, which holds only in-frame ones; the method was immunoSEQ multiplex PCR. The sample lists approximately 240,000 clones, around 91% occurring once. The sequenced sample was PBMCs or T cells enriched from blood (not recorded which). These receptors originate from a woman between 18 and 30 years old in a cohort exposed to, infected with or recovered from COVID-19 (not recorded which). CDR3s include the opening cysteine and the closing phenylalanine or tryptophan. A D gene is named only where the DNA matches it firmly. Some rows mark clone size as missing; the rest say once, few, many or name a class of expanded clone.

.	TRBJ1-6	TRBV4-2	.	CASSQEGSSYNSPLHF	TGTGCCAGCAGCCAAGAGGGGAGCTCCTATAATTCACCCCTCCACTTT
.	TRBJ1-1	TRBV11-2	TRBD1	CASRKKGAWDTEAFF	TGTGCCAGCAGGAAGAAGGGGGCTTGGGACACTGAAGCTTTCTTT
.	TRBJ1-2	TRBV6-5	.	CASSYGTSYGYTF	TGTGCCAGCAGTTACGGGACAAGCTATGGCTACACCTTC
.	TRBJ1-6	TRBV30	.	CAWVRGGADSPLHF	TGTGCCTGGGTGAGGGGGGGAGCGGATTCACCCCTCCACTTT
.	TRBJ2-1	TRBV5-1	.	CASSLSGNNEQFF	TGCGCCAGCAGCTTGTCGGGAAACAATGAGCAGTTCTTC
.	TRBJ1-5	TRBV19	.	CASSIGDLGNQPQHF	TGTGCCAGTAGTATAGGGGACTTGGGTAATCAGCCCCAGCATTTT
.	TRBJ2-1	TRBV6-5	TRBD2	CASRRLAQTYNEQFF	TGTGCCAGCAGGCGACTAGCGCAAACCTACAATGAGCAGTTCTTC
.	TRBJ1-2	TRBV4-2	.	CASSQELDTANYGHTF	TGTGCCAGCAGCCAAGAATTGGACACGGCGAACTATGGCCACACCTTC
.	TRBJ1-1	TRBV7-9	.	CASSPRQLTNTEAFF	TGTGCCAGCAGCCCCAGACAGCTGACGAACACTGAAGCTTTCTTT
.	TRBJ1-5	TRBV4-1	.	CASSLRTGGDSNQPQHF	TGCGCCAGCAGCCTACGGACCGGAGGAGATAGCAATCAGCCCCAGCATTTT
.	TRBJ1-3	TRBV16	.	CASSPFDSRNGNTIYF	TGTGCCAGCAGCCCCTTTGACTCCCGGAACGGAAACACCATATATTTT
.	TRBJ2-5	TRBV27	.	CASSLQTGDQETQYF	TGTGCCAGCAGTCTCCAGACCGGGGACCAAGAGACCCAGTACTTC
.	TRBJ2-2	TRBV19	.	CASELGGAAGELFF	TGTGCCAGCGAGCTAGGGGGAGCGGCCGGGGAGCTGTTTTTT
once	TRBJ1-5	TRBV28	.	CASSSWGSSNQPQHF	TGTGCCAGCAGTTCCTGGGGCAGTAGCAATCAGCCCCAGCATTTT
.	TRBJ1-1	TRBV2	.	CASSEGGHLNTEAFF	TGTGCCAGCAGTGAAGGGGGACATTTGAACACTGAAGCTTTCTTT
.	TRBJ1-2	TRBV5-6	.	CASLGAGLYGYTF	TGTGCCAGCCTAGGCGCGGGGCTGTATGGCTACACCTTC
.	TRBJ1-6	TRBV5-1	.	CASSLRLTGSNSPLHF	TGCGCCAGCAGCTTGAGGCTTACAGGGAGCAATTCACCCCTCCACTTT
.	TRBJ1-4	TRBV7-9	.	CASSLTGSTNEKLFF	TGTGCCAGCAGCTTAACAGGGTCAACTAATGAAAAACTGTTTTTT
.	TRBJ1-2	TRBV7-2	TRBD1	CASSFPPGQGNYGYTF	TGTGCCAGCAGCTTTCCCCCCGGACAGGGGAACTATGGCTACACCTTC
.	TRBJ2-7	TRBV11-2	.	CASSFVTGHYEQYF	TGTGCCAGCAGCTTTGTTACAGGGCACTACGAGCAGTACTTC
.	TRBJ2-2	TRBV9	.	CASSVRLASNTGELFF	TGTGCCAGCAGCGTGCGGCTAGCGTCGAACACCGGGGAGCTGTTTTTT
.	TRBJ2-1	TRBV6-1	TRBD2	CASSELAGINEQFF	TGTGCCAGCAGTGAACTAGCGGGTATCAATGAGCAGTTCTTC